This T cell receptor (beta chain) emerged from a study of T cell responses to AZD1222 COVID-19 vaccine. Study information: Investigators merged groups given second doses at roughly 4 or roughly 12 weeks.

In its sample, this clone was seen once. Its cognate antigen is unknown. Germline loops: CDR1 LNHDA, CDR2 SQIVND (reference sequence). The CDR3 is 12 residues long. V was pared by 2 bases and J by 11 bases, with 7 bases between. Study-wide findings and caveats: Once two AZD1222 doses were given, Spike-specific TCR breadth and depth went up. White British people made up most donors, females outnumbered males, and clonal diversity was possibly underestimated. Per reports, nearly half of all spike-specific TCRs target regions that are unmutated in variants.

Data came from immunoSEQ multiplex PCR; TCRdb stores just in-frame clones and leaves some out. The data contain roughly 130,000 clones, about 90% of them singletons. The sample here was peripheral blood, taken on day 0 of AZD1222 vaccination. The chain couples TRBV19 to TRBJ1-6; D possibly corresponds to TRBD1 (5 bases). The TCR sequence derives from an adult in good health. The CDR3 protein is CASSITGPPLHF. CDR3 nucleotides: TGTGCCAGTAGTATAACGGGGCCACCCCTCCACTTT.